Listed below are T cell receptor beta chains from one sample, sequenced in a study of identical twins. MiXCR, run by TCRdb on the 5' RACE reads, gives a single entry per CDR3 protein. The repertoire holds some 500,000 distinct CDR3 sequences, 13% to 15% seen once, with 0.52% in the top ten. This same sample was also part of a study on yellow fever vaccine responses in identical twins.

The source material was CD4+ T cells sorted from blood. The receptors here all came from a woman aged 18-35 years in good health. CDR3s include the opening cysteine and the closing phenylalanine or tryptophan. A D gene is named only where the DNA matches it firmly. The size of a clone is reported for some rows only, either as once, few or many, or as a class for expanded clones.

cdr3_aa cdr3_nt cdr3_length v_call d_call clone_size j_call
CASSLPGVRSETQYF TGTGCCAGCAGCTTGCCGGGAGTGCGCTCGGAGACCCAGTACTTC 15 TRBV5-4 - few TRBJ2-5
CASSYSTMRYEQYF TGTGCCAGCAGTTACTCTACCATGAGATACGAGCAGTACTTC 14 TRBV6-5 - few TRBJ2-7
CSVPGLQSNEQFF TGCAGTGTGCCAGGACTACAATCCAATGAGCAGTTCTTC 13 TRBV20-1 - many TRBJ2-1
CASTSGGIGGLGKLFF TGTGCCAGCACGTCGGGGGGAATCGGCGGACTTGGAAAACTGTTTTTT 16 TRBV6-1 - many TRBJ1-4
CASGKVPSEQYF TGTGCCAGCGGCAAAGTCCCCTCCGAGCAGTACTTC 12 TRBV7-9 - few TRBJ2-7
CASSLTTPKTPRSYNEQFF TGTGCCAGCAGCTTAACGACCCCCAAAACACCCCGTTCCTACAATGAGCAGTTCTTC 19 TRBV7-3 - - TRBJ2-1
CASSSAGGQNTGELFF TGTGCCAGCAGCTCAGCGGGGGGCCAGAACACCGGGGAGCTGTTTTTT 16 TRBV7-2 TRBD2 - TRBJ2-2
CASSSLGTAATEAFF TGTGCCAGCAGTTCACTAGGGACTGCCGCCACTGAAGCTTTCTTT 15 TRBV28 - - TRBJ1-1
CASSSAGGSSIAKNIQYF TGTGCCAGCAGCTCTGCCGGTGGTTCCTCCATAGCCAAAAACATTCAGTACTTC 18 TRBV11-2 - - TRBJ2-4
CATMRRALADLTDTQYF TGTGCCACTATGAGGAGGGCACTAGCGGACCTCACAGATACGCAGTATTTT 17 TRBV19 TRBD2 few TRBJ2-3
CSARAQSSGARMNTQYF TGCAGTGCTAGGGCCCAGTCCAGCGGGGCCCGGATGAATACGCAGTATTTT 17 TRBV20-1 TRBD2 - TRBJ2-3
CASGKGQSNEKLFF TGTGCCAGCGGGAAGGGACAGTCTAATGAAAAACTGTTTTTT 14 TRBV11-2 TRBD1 few TRBJ1-4
CASSLNVGQSPYEQYF TGTGCCAGCAGTTTGAATGTGGGACAGAGTCCGTACGAGCAGTACTTC 16 TRBV12-3/TRBV12-4 TRBD1 - TRBJ2-7
CASSFRGQTGELFF TGTGCCAGCAGCTTCAGGGGGCAGACCGGGGAGCTGTTTTTT 14 TRBV5-6 TRBD1 many TRBJ2-2
CASSKWDRAGELFF TGTGCCAGCAGTAAATGGGACAGGGCTGGGGAGCTGTTTTTT 14 TRBV27 TRBD1 few TRBJ2-2
CASSLLGVSQETQYF TGTGCCAGCAGCTTGTTAGGGGTTAGCCAAGAGACCCAGTACTTC 15 TRBV5-6 - - TRBJ2-5
CAIRGDRGETDTQYF TGTGCCATCCGCGGGGACAGGGGAGAAACAGATACGCAGTATTTT 15 TRBV10-3 TRBD1 many TRBJ2-3
CATRGQLTANYGYTF TGCGCCACCCGGGGACAGCTGACAGCTAACTATGGCTACACCTTC 15 TRBV5-1 TRBD1 - TRBJ1-2
CASSANNEQFF TGTGCCAGCAGCGCCAACAATGAGCAGTTCTTC 11 TRBV7-9 - many TRBJ2-1
CASSTEEKGTQYF TGTGCCAGCAGCACTGAAGAGAAGGGGACCCAGTACTTC 13 TRBV12-3/TRBV12-4 - many TRBJ2-5
CSASSSRESYEQYF TGCAGTGCTAGCTCGAGCCGCGAATCCTACGAGCAGTACTTC 14 TRBV20-1 - - TRBJ2-7
CASVGRAPTFEQYF TGTGCCAGCGTAGGCAGGGCCCCTACCTTCGAGCAGTACTTC 14 TRBV28 - - TRBJ2-7
CASSFRTSGGAGETQYF TGCGCCAGCAGCTTTCGGACTAGCGGGGGGGCCGGGGAGACCCAGTACTTC 17 TRBV5-1 TRBD2 - TRBJ2-5
CASSDRGVSGANVLTF TGTGCCAGCAGCGACAGGGGGGTATCTGGGGCCAACGTCCTGACTTTC 16 TRBV6-2/TRBV6-3 TRBD1 few TRBJ2-6